The 22 T cell receptor beta chains given below trace back to one sample, sequenced in a study of T cells in Graves' hyperthyroidism and ophthalmopathy (dated by TCRdb to the late 2010s). Libraries were made using multiplex PCR. The run used an Illumina HiSeq 2000. TCR beta CDR3 regions were amplified from RNA transcripts. For the first round of RT-PCR on the TCR CDR3, the HTBI primer set was used together with the Qiagen OneStep RT-PCR kit. TCRdb reanalyzed the raw reads on its own, using fastp at Q25 for trimming and MiXCR for clone calling, and kept in-frame beta chains. CDR3 protein sequences are deduplicated, and each keeps its most common genes and DNA. The sample contains over 700,000 distinct CDR3 sequences, roughly a third of them found a single time. The ten largest clones take up about a third of the sample. What was sequenced was blood. The receptors here all came from a woman aged 40 to 50 with Graves' hyperthyroidism.

There are many counts of this clonotype. The V call is TRBV4-3, the J call TRBJ1-6; 7 positions match TRBD1. The V gene's germline CDR1 is LGHNA and CDR2 YSLEER. CDR3 length equals 15 residues. The trim removed 1 base at V and 5 bases at J, leaving 2 bases unmatched. CDR3 bases: TGCGCCAGCAGCCAAGGGACAGGTCATAATTCACCCCTCCACTTT. It codes for CASSQGTGHNSPLHF.

The chain combines TRBV24-1 with TRBJ1-5, with D possibly matching TRBD1 (5 bases). This CDR3 region has 13 residues. CDR1 is KGHDR and CDR2 is SFDVKD in the germline V gene. Trimming removed 9 bases at V and 11 bases at J, with 19 bases between. The CDR3 sequence: CATGTGGFEAQHF. The CDR3 bases are TGTGCCACCGGCACGGGGGGTTTTGAAGCCCAGCATTTT.

This clonotype was counted only a few times. The rearrangement uses TRBV5-6 and TRBJ2-7; no firm D call. Germline V CDR1 and CDR2: SGHDT, YYEEEE. The CDR3 is 16 residues long. V was cut by 1 base and J by 3 bases, with 17 bases left in between. As DNA, the CDR3 is TGTGCCAGCAGCTTGACGCTGCCAACCACCTACTACGAGCAGTACTTC. Translating it yields CASSLTLPTTYYEQYF.

There are many counts of this clonotype. This rearrangement joins TRBV24-1 to TRBJ2-2, with 9 bases lining up with TRBD2. Germline V gene sequence: CDR1 KGHDR, CDR2 SFDVKD. CDR3 length: 16 residues. The V and J ends lost 4 bases and 2 bases, in that order; junction bases with no gene match: 4. The CDR3 protein is CATSDATSGNTGELFF. CDR3 nucleotides: TGTGCCACCAGTGACGCGACTAGCGGCAACACCGGGGAGCTGTTTTTT.

This clonotype was seen many times. The chain recombines TRBV20-1 with TRBJ1-1; weak D call: TRBD1 (6 bases). Germline lookup yields CDR1 DFQATT and CDR2 SNEGSKA (reference sequence). The CDR3 consists of 13 residues. V shed 5 bases and J shed 0 bases, with 10 bases lying between them. The CDR3 nucleotides are TGCAGTGCTGACAGGTCTATGAACACTGAAGCTTTCTTT. As protein: CSADRSMNTEAFF.

This clonotype turned up a few times. This chain links TRBV7-9 with TRBJ1-3; 8 positions agree with TRBD1. The germline V gene has CDR1 SEHNR and CDR2 FQNEAQ (reference sequence). V gave up 6 bases and J gave up 6 bases; unmatched junction bases: 10. The CDR3 covers 15 residues. As DNA, the CDR3 is TGTGCCAGCAGACCCCTCGGACAGGGACAAAACACCATATATTTT. It is translated as CASRPLGQGQNTIYF.

This rearrangement joins TRBV6-5 to TRBJ1-2; TRBD1 aligns across 10 bases. The CDR3 has 16 residues. Germline CDR1 reads MNHEY; CDR2 reads SVGAGI. J lost 7 bases, V lost 2 bases, and 10 bases had no gene match. The CDR3 DNA sequence: TGTGCCAGCAGTTACGGGACAGGGGCCGTCCGTGGTGGCTACACCTTC. Translating it yields CASSYGTGAVRGGYTF.

This clonotype has more than one count but fewer than ten. The rearrangement joins TRBV3-1 to TRBJ1-1, with a tentative D call TRBD1 (6 bases). This CDR3 region has 14 residues. With 1 base removed from V and 8 bases from J, the gap between germline ends came to 14 bases. CDR1 and CDR2 from the germline V gene are LGHDT and YNNKEL (reference sequence). This CDR3 is CASSQAGQGLEAFF. CDR3 in DNA: TGTGCCAGCAGCCAAGCTGGCCAGGGGCTCGAAGCTTTCTTT.

Many counts were recorded for this clonotype. V gene TRBV12-3 or TRBV12-4 combines with J gene TRBJ1-1, with D possibly TRBD1 on 5 matching bases. CDR3 size: 15 residues. V gave up 6 bases and J gave up 6 bases, with 20 bases separating them. CDR3 DNA: TGTGCCAGCAGACACAGTGGGACCTACTTAGCTGAAGCTTTCTTT. Its protein is CASRHSGTYLAEAFF.

This clonotype was counted at least ten times. This sequence joins TRBV7-2 and TRBJ1-2, with D possibly matching TRBD1 (6 bases). Deletions cut 4 bases from V and 8 bases from J, with 20 bases between. Germline V lookup: CDR1 SGHTA, CDR2 FQGNSA. The CDR3 is 15 residues long. CDR3 protein: CASSSKDSLSLGYTF. CDR3 in DNA: TGTGCCAGCAGCTCGAAGGACAGCCTTTCTCTGGGCTACACCTTC. The full variable domain, its missing parts supplied by reference TRBV7-2 and TRBJ1-2, is GAGVSQSPSNKVTEKGKDVELRCDPISGHTALYWYRQSLGQGLEFLIYFQGNSAPDKSGLPSDRFSAERTGGSVSTLTIQRTQQEDSAVYLCASSSKDSLSLGYTFGSGTRLTVV.

This clonotype was observed at least ten times. The chain is built from TRBV2 and TRBJ1-2; D uncertain. The germline gives CDR1 SNHLY, CDR2 FYNNEI. The CDR3 covers 15 residues. With 3 bases removed from V and 0 bases from J, the gap between germline ends came to 11 bases. The CDR3 nucleotides read TGTGCCAGCAGTGACTTTAACATCACTAACTATGGCTACACCTTC. Translating it yields CASSDFNITNYGYTF.

The chain recombines TRBV7-2 with TRBJ2-2; a weak D match, TRBD2 (5 bases). Germline V gene lookup returns CDR1 SGHTA and CDR2 FQGNSA. The V end lost 5 bases, the J end lost 5 bases, and 15 bases lay between the germline ends. This CDR3 region has 15 residues. The CDR3 DNA is TGTGCCAGCAGCCAGAGGGCCAGGTCAACCGGGGAGCTGTTTTTT. It is translated as CASSQRARSTGELFF.

To note about this clonotype: The conserved closing phenylalanine or tryptophan is absent in this CDR3, likely reflecting a read error. Because the CDR3's place on the DNA is in doubt, the DNA is left out and the CDR3 is given as listed by TCRdb. CDR3 in amino acids: CASSPPMYR. V gene TRBV18 combines with J gene TRBJ2-7; the table's TRBD1 call for D was not verified on the DNA. Including both end residues, the CDR3 is 9 amino acids long. The germline gives CDR1 KGHSH, CDR2 LQKENI.

This clonotype was recorded many times. V is TRBV7-8 and J is TRBJ1-3; no clear D. V was pared by 0 bases and J by 0 bases, with 6 bases between. This CDR3 is built from 15 residues. Germline assignment: CDR1 SGHVS and CDR2 FQNEAQ. The CDR3 DNA reads TGTGCCAGCAGCTTAGCGCGGACCTCTGGAAACACCATATATTTT. It encodes CASSLARTSGNTIYF.

The chain employs TRBV10-1 and TRBJ2-3; D is perhaps TRBD1 or TRBD2 (5 bases each). The length of the CDR3 is 16 residues. Germline V lookup: CDR1 WNHNN, CDR2 SYGVQD (reference sequence). Trimming left V 0 bases short and J 4 bases short, with 14 bases between. This chain's CDR3 is CASSESSRGAADTQYF. The CDR3 DNA is TGCGCCAGCAGTGAGTCGTCCCGAGGGGCGGCAGATACGCAGTATTTT.

Ten or more counts support this clonotype. The chain couples TRBV20-1 to TRBJ1-1; no clear D gene. Germline values: CDR1 DFQATT, CDR2 SNEGSKA (reference sequence). CDR3 length equals 11 residues. Trimming took 5 bases from V and 2 from J, leaving 6 bases between them. The CDR3 loop is CSASPNTEAFF. The CDR3, as DNA: TGCAGTGCTTCACCTAACACTGAAGCTTTCTTT.

This clonotype was detected only a few times. The V gene is TRBV20-1, the J gene TRBJ1-2; 9 bases agree with TRBD1. The V gene end was trimmed by 5 bases and the J gene end by 4 bases; junction bases not matched to a gene: 8. Germline CDR1 DFQATT, CDR2 SNEGSKA (reference sequence). CDR3 length equals 14 residues. CDR3 coding DNA: TGCAGTGCTGCCCGGGACAGGGACCCCTATGGCTACACCTTC. Protein: CSAARDRDPYGYTF.

To note about this clonotype: Sequence at one end of the junction differs from germline and may be a read error. The CDR3 loop is CSAVGRANTGGLFF. The CDR3 DNA follows: TGCAGTGCTGTAGGACGAGCGAACACCGGGGGGCTGTTTTTT. V gene TRBV20-1 combines with J gene TRBJ2-2, with D possibly being TRBD2 (6 bases). The CDR3 covers 14 residues. CDR1 DFQATT and CDR2 SNEGSKA come from the germline V gene (reference sequence).

With regard to this clonotype: A junction end diverges from the germline sequence, so it may reflect a read error. The rearrangement links TRBV13 to TRBJ2-5; D perhaps matches TRBD2 (6 bases). CDR3 length equals 14 residues. From germline, CDR1 is PRHDT and CDR2 FYEKMQ (reference sequence). This CDR3 reads CTSSPRPGVETQYF. CDR3 nucleotides: TGTACCAGCAGCCCCCGGCCGGGGGTCGAGACCCAGTACTTC.

This clonotype was recorded many times. This sequence joins TRBV9 and TRBJ2-2; D is ambiguous. Germline V gene sequence: CDR1 SGDLS, CDR2 YYNGEE. Trimming pared 0 bases from V and 6 bases from J, leaving 6 bases between. CDR3 size: 13 residues. The CDR3 DNA sequence: TGTGCCAGCAGCGTAGAGGCGGCCGGGGAGCTGTTTTTT. It translates to CASSVEAAGELFF.

This clonotype has ten or more counts. The chain uses TRBV10-2 and TRBJ1-2; D remains unclear. CDR1 is WSHSY and CDR2 is SAAADI in the germline V gene. V lost 4 bases to trimming and J lost 4 bases, with 13 bases between them. The CDR3 is made up of 14 amino acids. Here the CDR3 reads CASSVRDEGYGYTF. DNA of the CDR3: TGCGCCAGCAGTGTCCGGGATGAGGGCTATGGCTACACCTTC.

The gene calls are TRBV4-1 and TRBJ1-1, with 8 nucleotides matching TRBD1. CDR1 MGHRA and CDR2 YSYEKL come from the germline V gene. The CDR3 loop spans 15 amino acids. V lost 1 base to trimming and J lost 5 bases; unmatched junction nucleotides: 6. The CDR3 is CASSQGVRGLTEAFF. In nucleotides, the CDR3 is TGCGCCAGCAGCCAAGGCGTCAGGGGGCTGACTGAAGCTTTCTTT.